Listed below are T cell receptor beta chains from one sample, sequenced in a study of control samples from healthy donors and cancer patients. The table came from immunoSEQ multiplex PCR; TCRdb's copy has only in-frame clones and leaves some out. The table has about 120,000 clones, roughly 89% seen once. The source material was blood. The receptors shown here come from a man aged 25-45 years in good health. Each CDR3 is given without its conserved first and last residue.

J | V | CDR3
TRBJ1-1 | TRBV19 | ASSMRPSEAF
TRBJ2-3 | TRBV18 | ASSPRRDSEVDTQY
TRBJ2-7 | TRBV3-1/TRBV3-2 | ASSQVPNPYYEQY
TRBJ2-1 | TRBV7-8 | ASSLEAGNYNEQF
TRBJ2-5 | TRBV13 | ASSLAGGQETQY
TRBJ1-2 | TRBV2 | ASSELGIDGYT
TRBJ2-7 | TRBV6-5 | ASNKIGPYEQY
TRBJ1-2 | TRBV5-1 | ASSSAVGSNYGYT
TRBJ1-5 | TRBV5-5 | ASSLVHTNQPQH
TRBJ1-2 | TRBV12-5 | ASGVHMGDT
TRBJ1-1 | TRBV5-1 | ASSPQWGGAAEAF
TRBJ1-4 | TRBV24-1 | ATSDSATNEKLF